This entry is about one T cell receptor beta chain. The source of the sample is a study of blood T cells in healthy people across ages. Approximately 10 milliliters of peripheral blood were drawn from each donor into EDTA-treated tubes. A J-beta primer mix and a sample-barcoded 5' primer were used in a second PCR of roughly 6 to 12 cycles. TCRdb called the 5' RACE reads again in MiXCR, with one record for every CDR3 protein. The table shows about 1.5 million distinct CDR3 sequences, with 40% to 45% occurring only once. The sample comprised blood. The source is a woman aged 18-30 years in good health.

DNA of the CDR3: TGTGCCAGCAGTTTAGCGGACATTCAATACAATGAGCAGTTCTTC. It codes for CASSLADIQYNEQFF. The chain employs TRBV28 and TRBJ2-1; D perhaps matches TRBD1 (5 bases). Germline V gene lookup returns CDR1 MDHEN and CDR2 SYDVKM. V lost 2 bases and J 4 bases, leaving 12 bases between the germline ends. The CDR3 is made up of 15 amino acids.